These T cell receptor beta chains were read from a single sample in a study of response to subunit inactivated influenza vaccine. One entry per CDR3 protein, called by TCRdb with MiXCR from the RT-PCR reads. The data contain about 540,000 distinct CDR3 sequences, under 30% of them singletons. This same sample was also taken into another study, of T cells expressing NK-cell markers.

The sample here was CD4+ T cells sorted from PBMCs, taken approximately 13 days after vaccination. These receptors were obtained from a man aged 50-60 years who received an inactivated influenza vaccine. CDR3s include the opening cysteine and the closing phenylalanine or tryptophan. The order of the fields is clone size, J gene, V gene, D gene, CDR3 DNA, CDR3 protein. D genes are given only for firm matches. Not every row has a clone size; where given, it reads once, few, many or a size class.

clone_size: many; j_call: TRBJ2-5; v_call: TRBV2; d_call: .; cdr3_nt: TGTGCCAGCAGTACGGAAGAGACCCAGTACTTC; cdr3_aa: CASSTEETQYF
clone_size: .; j_call: TRBJ1-3; v_call: TRBV3-1; d_call: .; cdr3_nt: TGTGCCAGCAGCCAAGCCCAGGCAGCTGGAAACACCATATATTTT; cdr3_aa: CASSQAQAAGNTIYF
clone_size: few; j_call: TRBJ2-5; v_call: TRBV2; d_call: .; cdr3_nt: TGTGCCAGCATCTCTCCGGGGCAAGAGACCCAGTACTTC; cdr3_aa: CASISPGQETQYF
clone_size: few; j_call: TRBJ2-7; v_call: TRBV3-1; d_call: .; cdr3_nt: TGTGCCAGCAGCCAAGGGGCCCCAGACCTCTACGAGCAGTACTTC; cdr3_aa: CASSQGAPDLYEQYF
clone_size: few; j_call: TRBJ1-1; v_call: TRBV20-1; d_call: TRBD1; cdr3_nt: TGCAGTTATTTTCCCGGGACAGTAGAGACTGAAGCTTTCTTT; cdr3_aa: CSYFPGTVETEAFF
clone_size: .; j_call: TRBJ2-5; v_call: TRBV10-2; d_call: .; cdr3_nt: TGCGCCAGCAGTGATACAGCGGGTCAACAAGAGACCCAGTACTTC; cdr3_aa: CASSDTAGQQETQYF
clone_size: few; j_call: TRBJ2-1; v_call: TRBV29-1; d_call: TRBD2; cdr3_nt: TGCAGCGTCCAGACTAGCGGGGGGGCGTTATACAATGAGCAGTTCTTC; cdr3_aa: CSVQTSGGALYNEQFF
clone_size: .; j_call: TRBJ2-5; v_call: TRBV20-1; d_call: TRBD2; cdr3_nt: TGCAGTGCTAGATCGGGACTAGGGGAGACCCAGTACTTC; cdr3_aa: CSARSGLGETQYF
clone_size: few; j_call: TRBJ2-7; v_call: TRBV21-1; d_call: .; cdr3_nt: TGTGCCAGCAGCAAAGCGGCCCTAATCGAGCAGTACTTC; cdr3_aa: CASSKAALIEQYF
clone_size: few; j_call: TRBJ2-1; v_call: TRBV6-5; d_call: .; cdr3_nt: TGTGCCAGCAGTTTGGCGGGACGGCAGTTCTTC; cdr3_aa: CASSLAGRQFF
clone_size: many; j_call: TRBJ2-2; v_call: TRBV6-2/TRBV6-3; d_call: .; cdr3_nt: TGTGCCAGCAGTTACACGCGTCGGGTTAACACCGGGGAGCTGTTTTTT; cdr3_aa: CASSYTRRVNTGELFF
clone_size: few; j_call: TRBJ2-3; v_call: TRBV20-1; d_call: TRBD2; cdr3_nt: TGCAGTCCCCTCAGCGGGAGGATCAGCACAGATACGCAGTATTTT; cdr3_aa: CSPLSGRISTDTQYF
clone_size: few; j_call: TRBJ1-5; v_call: TRBV20-1; d_call: .; cdr3_nt: TGCAGTGCAAACAGGGACCGGGATCAGCCCCAGCATTTT; cdr3_aa: CSANRDRDQPQHF
clone_size: .; j_call: TRBJ1-1; v_call: TRBV29-1; d_call: TRBD1; cdr3_nt: TGCAGCGTTGAAAACAGGGGGTATTTCGAGGACACTGAAGCTTTCTTT; cdr3_aa: CSVENRGYFEDTEAFF
clone_size: .; j_call: TRBJ2-7; v_call: TRBV19; d_call: TRBD2; cdr3_nt: TGTGCCAGTAGTATTCATCCGGGAGGGCCCTACGAGCAGTACTTC; cdr3_aa: CASSIHPGGPYEQYF
clone_size: few; j_call: TRBJ2-7; v_call: TRBV5-1; d_call: TRBD1; cdr3_nt: TGCGCCAGCAGCTTAACTGGACAGGGAACCCACGAGCAGTACTTC; cdr3_aa: CASSLTGQGTHEQYF
clone_size: few; j_call: TRBJ2-1; v_call: TRBV24-1; d_call: TRBD1; cdr3_nt: TGTGCCACCAGTGACCCGGGACAGGGGGCATATGAGCAGTTCTTC; cdr3_aa: CATSDPGQGAYEQFF
clone_size: few; j_call: TRBJ1-5; v_call: TRBV4-2; d_call: .; cdr3_nt: TGTGCCAGCAGCCAAGATCCGTGGCAGGGGTACAATCAGCCCCAGCATTTT; cdr3_aa: CASSQDPWQGYNQPQHF
clone_size: .; j_call: TRBJ1-5; v_call: TRBV19; d_call: .; cdr3_nt: TGTGCCAGTAGTACTACAGGTAGAGGTCAGCCCCAGCATTTT; cdr3_aa: CASSTTGRGQPQHF
clone_size: few; j_call: TRBJ2-5; v_call: TRBV7-9; d_call: TRBD2; cdr3_nt: TGTGCCAGCAGGGCTAGCGGCTCTGAGACCCAGTACTTC; cdr3_aa: CASRASGSETQYF
clone_size: few; j_call: TRBJ2-3; v_call: TRBV12-5; d_call: .; cdr3_nt: TGTGCTAGTGGTTTTGGAGGGAACACAGATACGCAGTATTTT; cdr3_aa: CASGFGGNTDTQYF
clone_size: few; j_call: TRBJ1-6; v_call: TRBV28; d_call: .; cdr3_nt: TGTGCCAGCAGGGCAGCATATAATTCACCCCTCCACTTT; cdr3_aa: CASRAAYNSPLHF
clone_size: .; j_call: TRBJ1-2; v_call: TRBV2; d_call: .; cdr3_nt: TGTGCCTCACGACGCAGTAACTATGGCTACACCTTC; cdr3_aa: CASRRSNYGYTF
clone_size: .; j_call: TRBJ1-1; v_call: TRBV28; d_call: .; cdr3_nt: TGTGCCAGCAGTAACAACAGGGACGGGAACACTGAAGCTTTCTTT; cdr3_aa: CASSNNRDGNTEAFF
clone_size: .; j_call: TRBJ2-7; v_call: TRBV3-1; d_call: .; cdr3_nt: TGTGCCAGCAGCCAATACAGGGAAACCTACGAGCAGTACTTC; cdr3_aa: CASSQYRETYEQYF
clone_size: few; j_call: TRBJ2-5; v_call: TRBV7-2; d_call: .; cdr3_nt: TGTGCCAGCAGCCCTCGCTGGGGTACTACCGCGGAGACCCAGTACTTC; cdr3_aa: CASSPRWGTTAETQYF
clone_size: .; j_call: TRBJ1-5; v_call: TRBV20-1; d_call: TRBD1; cdr3_nt: TGCAGTGCACGGACAGGGTCCACACCCAATCAGCCCCAGCATTTT; cdr3_aa: CSARTGSTPNQPQHF
clone_size: few; j_call: TRBJ2-5; v_call: TRBV15; d_call: TRBD1; cdr3_nt: TGTGCCACCAGCAGAGGGGACAGGGGGCAGGAGACCCAGTACTTC; cdr3_aa: CATSRGDRGQETQYF
clone_size: .; j_call: TRBJ2-3; v_call: TRBV20-1; d_call: TRBD2; cdr3_nt: TGCAGTGCTAGAGATTCTTCTAGCGGGCCCCCAGATACGCAGTATTTT; cdr3_aa: CSARDSSSGPPDTQYF
clone_size: .; j_call: TRBJ1-1; v_call: TRBV9; d_call: .; cdr3_nt: TGTGCCAGCAGCGTTTCTTCGACAGGTTTGAACACTGAAGCTTTCTTT; cdr3_aa: CASSVSSTGLNTEAFF
clone_size: few; j_call: TRBJ2-1; v_call: TRBV6-2/TRBV6-3; d_call: TRBD2; cdr3_nt: TGTGCCAGCAGTAGTTTACTTAGACTAGCGGGAGAGGGAAGCTCCTACAATGAGCAGTTCTTC; cdr3_aa: CASSSLLRLAGEGSSYNEQFF
clone_size: .; j_call: TRBJ2-7; v_call: TRBV28; d_call: .; cdr3_nt: TGTGCCAGCGAGGGGAGCTACGAGCAGTACTTC; cdr3_aa: CASEGSYEQYF
clone_size: few; j_call: TRBJ2-1; v_call: TRBV10-3; d_call: TRBD2; cdr3_nt: TGTGCCATCAGTGAGTTAACTAGCGGGAGTAGTCATGAGCAGTTCTTC; cdr3_aa: CAISELTSGSSHEQFF
clone_size: .; j_call: TRBJ2-3; v_call: TRBV19; d_call: TRBD2; cdr3_nt: TGTGCCAGTAGTATAGGGGAGAGAGGACTAGCGGGAGGTTTCGTAGATACGCAGTATTTT; cdr3_aa: CASSIGERGLAGGFVDTQYF
clone_size: .; j_call: TRBJ1-4; v_call: TRBV4-2; d_call: .; cdr3_nt: TGTGCCAGCAGCCAAAGACCCTCCGGACTGGCTAATGAAAAACTGTTTTTT; cdr3_aa: CASSQRPSGLANEKLFF
clone_size: .; j_call: TRBJ1-6; v_call: TRBV6-1; d_call: TRBD1; cdr3_nt: TGTGCCAGCCAAGCAGGGGGGGGCTCCTATAATTCACCCCTCCACTTT; cdr3_aa: CASQAGGGSYNSPLHF
clone_size: few; j_call: TRBJ2-3; v_call: TRBV7-2; d_call: TRBD2; cdr3_nt: TGTGCCAGCAGCCGTGGAAATAGCGGGAGTACAGATACGCAGTATTTT; cdr3_aa: CASSRGNSGSTDTQYF
clone_size: .; j_call: TRBJ2-7; v_call: TRBV20-1; d_call: .; cdr3_nt: TGCAGTGCTATTTGGGACCTCGAGCAGTACTTC; cdr3_aa: CSAIWDLEQYF
clone_size: few; j_call: TRBJ2-7; v_call: TRBV12-3/TRBV12-4; d_call: .; cdr3_nt: TGTGCCAGCAGCAACCGACACCAGCCCTCCTACGAGCAGTACTTC; cdr3_aa: CASSNRHQPSYEQYF
clone_size: .; j_call: TRBJ2-5; v_call: TRBV20-1; d_call: TRBD1; cdr3_nt: TGCAGTGCTAGAGACGGACAGGGGGGGGAGACCCAGTACTTC; cdr3_aa: CSARDGQGGETQYF
clone_size: .; j_call: TRBJ1-1; v_call: TRBV7-9; d_call: .; cdr3_nt: TGTGCCAGCGGAGCGGGCACTGAAGCTTTCTTT; cdr3_aa: CASGAGTEAFF
clone_size: .; j_call: TRBJ2-3; v_call: TRBV28; d_call: TRBD2; cdr3_nt: TGTGGGGTGGCTAGCGGGAGCACAGATACGCAGTATTTT; cdr3_aa: CGVASGSTDTQYF
clone_size: few; j_call: TRBJ2-2; v_call: TRBV6-5; d_call: .; cdr3_nt: TGTGCCAGCAGTTACGGGCTTAGGAACACCGGGGAGCTGTTTTTT; cdr3_aa: CASSYGLRNTGELFF
clone_size: .; j_call: TRBJ2-5; v_call: TRBV7-9; d_call: .; cdr3_nt: TGTGCCAGCAGCTTTGAACCCCGAGAGACCCAGTACTTC; cdr3_aa: CASSFEPRETQYF
clone_size: many; j_call: TRBJ1-1; v_call: TRBV6-2/TRBV6-3; d_call: .; cdr3_nt: TGTGCCAGCAGTTACTCGGAACTGTACACTGAAGCTTTCTTT; cdr3_aa: CASSYSELYTEAFF
clone_size: few; j_call: TRBJ2-7; v_call: TRBV4-3; d_call: .; cdr3_nt: TGCGCCAGCAGCCCCCAGAGCAGTCACGAGCAGTACTTC; cdr3_aa: CASSPQSSHEQYF
clone_size: many; j_call: TRBJ2-7; v_call: TRBV20-1; d_call: .; cdr3_nt: TGCAGTGCTTTAACGCCGTTCGAGCAGTACTTC; cdr3_aa: CSALTPFEQYF
clone_size: .; j_call: TRBJ2-5; v_call: TRBV30; d_call: TRBD2; cdr3_nt: TGTGCCTGGGTAACTAGCGGGGGACCGCAAGAGACCCAGTACTTC; cdr3_aa: CAWVTSGGPQETQYF